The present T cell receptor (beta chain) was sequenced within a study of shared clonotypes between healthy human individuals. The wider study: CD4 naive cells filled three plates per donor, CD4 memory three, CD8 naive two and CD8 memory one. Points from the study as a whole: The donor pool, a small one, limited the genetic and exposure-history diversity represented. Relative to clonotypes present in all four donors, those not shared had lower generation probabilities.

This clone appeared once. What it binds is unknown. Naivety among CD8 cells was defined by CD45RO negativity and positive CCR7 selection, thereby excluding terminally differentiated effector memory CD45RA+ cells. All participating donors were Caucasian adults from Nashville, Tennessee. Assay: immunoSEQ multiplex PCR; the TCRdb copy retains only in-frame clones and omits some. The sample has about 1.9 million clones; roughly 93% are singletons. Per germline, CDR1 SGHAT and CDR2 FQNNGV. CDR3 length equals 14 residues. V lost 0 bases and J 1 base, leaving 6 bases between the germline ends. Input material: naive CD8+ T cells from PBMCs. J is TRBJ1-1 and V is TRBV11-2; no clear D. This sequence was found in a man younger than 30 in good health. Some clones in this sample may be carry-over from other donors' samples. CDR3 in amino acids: CASSLEPKNTEAFF. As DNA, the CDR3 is TGTGCCAGCAGCTTAGAGCCAAAGAACACTGAAGCTTTCTTT.